The 23 T cell receptor beta chains given below trace back to one sample, sequenced in a study of T-cell memory formation after mild COVID-19. TCRdb recomputed calls from the 5' RACE reads with MiXCR, one row per CDR3 protein. The sample has roughly 100,000 distinct CDR3 sequences, 9.5% to 15% seen once. Sequenced input: PBMCs or a T cell subset sorted from them (not recorded which). These receptors were collected from an adult woman who had mild COVID-19 (a few samples of this study predate the infection). Cell type and time point are not known.

V is TRBV12-3 or TRBV12-4 and J is TRBJ1-2; possible D gene TRBD1, 6 bases. Trimming took off 3 bases at V and 8 bases at J, with 19 bases between the two ends. The CDR3 has 15 residues. DNA of the CDR3: TGTGCCAGCAGTTTCTCGGATTATCGGGGGCGCGGCTACACCTTC. This encodes CASSFSDYRGRGYTF.

The chain has TRBV29-1 and TRBJ2-1, with D perhaps given as TRBD1 or TRBD2 (6 bases each). Germline V gene lookup returns CDR1 SQVTM and CDR2 ANQGSEA. The V gene lost 7 bases and the J gene lost 6 bases, with 16 bases spanning the gap. The CDR3 consists of 13 residues. The CDR3 spells CSAEGGLGNEQFF. Written as DNA, the CDR3 is TGCAGCGCCGAGGGGGGACTGGGCAATGAGCAGTTCTTC.

The V and J genes are TRBV10-3 and TRBJ2-1; 12 bases line up with TRBD2. Germline CDR1 is ENHRY and CDR2 is SYGVKD. The CDR3 loop spans 18 amino acids. V shed 0 bases and J 2 bases; nucleotides not matched to a gene: 5. The CDR3 sequence: CAISESRGLAGPYNEQFF. The CDR3 region has the DNA TGTGCCATCAGTGAGTCGAGGGGACTAGCGGGCCCCTACAATGAGCAGTTCTTC.

This clonotype was found a few times. The gene calls are TRBV7-9 and TRBJ2-1; 14 bases align to TRBD2. V shed 5 bases and J 6 bases; nucleotides not matched to a gene: 6. The CDR3 covers 16 residues. Germline V CDR1 and CDR2: SEHNR, FQNEAQ (reference sequence). CDR3 coding DNA: TGTGCCAGCAGCCACTTGGGACTAGCGGGAGCCAATGAGCAGTTCTTC. Its translation: CASSHLGLAGANEQFF.

This sequence joins TRBV13 and TRBJ2-7; D gene uncertain. The CDR3 loop spans 14 amino acids. V lost 5 bases and J lost 0, with 11 bases in between. The germline gives CDR1 PRHDT, CDR2 FYEKMQ (reference sequence). CDR3 loop: CASSPQGPSYEQYF. CDR3 bases: TGTGCCAGCAGCCCCCAAGGACCCTCCTACGAGCAGTACTTC.

The chain employs TRBV5-6 and TRBJ2-7; possible D gene TRBD2, 5 bases. The CDR3 spans 16 residues. Germline CDR1 SGHDT, CDR2 YYEEEE. V was clipped by 2 bases and J by 7 bases, with 22 bases between them. CDR3 protein: CASSFPWLAADREQYF. CDR3 sequence (DNA): TGTGCCAGCAGCTTTCCTTGGCTAGCAGCGGACCGGGAGCAGTACTTC.

This chain connects TRBV7-9 to TRBJ1-2, with D unclear. Germline assignment: CDR1 SEHNR and CDR2 FQNEAQ (reference sequence). V shed 0 bases and J shed 2 bases, with 10 bases lying between them. The CDR3 totals 15 residues. The CDR3 coding sequence is TGTGCCAGCAGCTTAGCGCTGGTGGACAACTATGGCTACACCTTC. It encodes CASSLALVDNYGYTF.

This clonotype was counted only a few times. The chain couples TRBV20-1 to TRBJ2-1; 8 nucleotides align to TRBD2. This CDR3 contains 16 residues. V trimming: 1 base; J trimming: 1 base; junction bases outside the gene matches: 6. CDR1 DFQATT and CDR2 SNEGSKA come from the germline V gene (reference sequence). This CDR3 is CSARGRRGESYNEQFF. The CDR3 DNA follows: TGCAGTGCTAGAGGTCGGCGGGGGGAGTCCTACAATGAGCAGTTCTTC.

A note on this clonotype: A much larger clonotype is one base distant, so this may be a read error. The rearrangement links TRBV6-5 to TRBJ2-5; no clear D. The CDR3 has 13 amino acids. Germline-derived CDR1 and CDR2 are MNHEY and SVGAGI. CDR3 protein: CASSYSGRENQYF. In DNA, the CDR3 is TGTGCCAGCAGTTACTCCGGACGAGAGAACCAGTACTTC.

The chain links TRBV14 to TRBJ2-7; D not certain. The CDR3 is made up of 14 amino acids. Germline V gene data show CDR1 as SGHDN and CDR2 as FVKESK. V lost 1 base and J 7 bases, leaving 14 bases between the germline ends. The CDR3 DNA is TGTGCCAGCAGCCAAGGACTCAGAGAGTGGGAGCAGTACTTC. Translating gives CASSQGLREWEQYF.

The chain recombines TRBV7-8 with TRBJ2-7; 11 nucleotides align to TRBD1. This CDR3 has 17 residues. CDR1 and CDR2 (germline): SGHVS, FQNEAQ. The V gene end was trimmed by 5 bases and the J gene end by 0 bases; junction bases not matched to a gene: 9. The CDR3 DNA reads TGTGCCAGCAGCCCTGGGACAGGGGGGCTCAGCTCCTACGAGCAGTACTTC. Translating it yields CASSPGTGGLSSYEQYF. Supplemented by reference TRBV7-8 and TRBJ2-7, the full variable domain reads GAGVSQSPRYKVAKRGQDVALRCDPISGHVSLFWYQQALGQGPEFLTYFQNEAQLDKSGLPSDRFFAERPEGSVSTLKIQRTQQEDSAVYLCASSPGTGGLSSYEQYFGPGTRLTVT.

This clonotype was recorded only once. The V call is TRBV9, the J call TRBJ1-5; D perhaps matches TRBD1 (5 bases). Trimming removed 2 bases at V and 1 base at J, with 13 bases between. Germline values: CDR1 SGDLS, CDR2 YYNGEE. The CDR3 covers 16 residues. The CDR3 is CASSVGGGGSNQPQHF. The CDR3 nucleotides are TGTGCCAGCAGCGTGGGAGGTGGGGGAAGCAATCAGCCCCAGCATTTT.

This chain joins TRBV6-2 or TRBV6-3 and TRBJ2-1; no definite D call. V lost 0 bases to trimming and J lost 7 bases, with 16 bases between them. Germline loops: CDR1 MNHEY, CDR2 SVGEGT. The CDR3 has 16 amino acids. CDR3 nucleotides: TGTGCCAGCAGTTACTCGGGCCTCCCCGAAGGGAATGAGCAGTTCTTC. Protein product: CASSYSGLPEGNEQFF.

This clonotype was detected only a few times. The chain uses TRBV15 and TRBJ2-2; D unclear. V lost 1 base to trimming and J lost 3 bases, with 6 bases between them. The CDR3 contains 14 residues. CDR1 and CDR2 (germline): LNHNV, YYDKDF (reference sequence). For the CDR3, the DNA is TGTGCCACCAGCAGAGTGGTGGACACCGGGGAGCTGTTTTTT. Encoded protein: CATSRVVDTGELFF.

CDR3 sequence reads: CASSLKGSGNTIYF. CDR3 DNA: TGTGCCAGCAGCTTAAAGGGATCTGGAAACACCATATATTTT. This chain joins TRBV7-8 and TRBJ1-3, with D unclear. The V gene's germline CDR1 is SGHVS and CDR2 FQNEAQ. Trimming left V 2 bases short and J 1 base short, with 6 bases between. The CDR3 contains 14 residues.

This clonotype was seen a few times. The chain carries TRBV24-1 and TRBJ2-1; D perhaps matches TRBD2 (6 bases). Germline V gene lookup returns CDR1 KGHDR and CDR2 SFDVKD. The CDR3 is made up of 13 amino acids. The germline V and J ends were trimmed by 5 bases and 8 bases, with 12 bases remaining between them. The CDR3 sequence is CATSVGGIDEQFF. CDR3 sequence (DNA): TGTGCCACCAGTGTGGGGGGAATCGATGAGCAGTTCTTC.

This clonotype was counted between two and nine times. The CDR3, as DNA: TGTGCCAGCAGTGAAGGTCTAGCGGGAGGAAGCTCCTACGAGCAGTACTTC. Translation: CASSEGLAGGSSYEQYF. The chain recombines TRBV25-1 with TRBJ2-7; 11 bases fit TRBD2. Germline assignment: CDR1 MGHDK and CDR2 SYGVNS. V was pared by 2 bases and J by 0 bases, with 6 bases of the junction left unmatched. This CDR3 contains 17 residues.

The genes are TRBV12-3 or TRBV12-4 and TRBJ2-3; D not certain. The CDR3 consists of 12 residues. Deletions cut 8 bases from V and 1 base from J, with 7 bases between. The DNA for the CDR3 is TGTGCCAGCTATGGGGGCACAGATACGCAGTATTTT. Its translation is CASYGGTDTQYF.

This sequence joins TRBV9 and TRBJ2-7, with 7 bases that match TRBD2. The CDR3 totals 15 residues. Germline-derived CDR1 and CDR2 are SGDLS and YYNGEE. J lost 5 bases, V lost 4 bases, and 12 bases had no gene match. The CDR3 sequence: CASSPRLATPHEQYF. CDR3 sequence (DNA): TGTGCCAGCAGCCCCCGACTAGCCACCCCTCACGAGCAGTACTTC.

The V and J genes are TRBV29-1 and TRBJ2-1; D ambiguous. Trimming stripped 1 base from V and 7 bases from J, with 8 bases between. Germline loops: CDR1 SQVTM, CDR2 ANQGSEA. The CDR3 is 12 residues long. CDR3: CSVEAEENEQFF. As DNA, the CDR3 is TGCAGCGTTGAAGCTGAGGAGAATGAGCAGTTCTTC.

The rearrangement joins TRBV15 to TRBJ2-3; perhaps TRBD2 as D (5 bases). This CDR3 spans 14 amino acids. V dropped 2 bases and J dropped 4 bases, with 10 bases sitting between them. Germline CDR1 is LNHNV and CDR2 is YYDKDF (reference sequence). The DNA of the CDR3 is TGTGCCACCAGCAGACTAGTTAGCGCAGATACGCAGTATTTT. Translation gives CATSRLVSADTQYF. Drawing the rest from reference TRBV15 and TRBJ2-3, the complete variable domain is DAMVIQNPRYQVTQFGKPVTLSCSQTLNHNVMYWYQQKSSQAPKLLFHYYDKDFNNEADTPDNFQSRRPNTSFCFLDIRSPGLGDTAMYLCATSRLVSADTQYFGPGTRLTVL.

The chain has TRBV6-7 and TRBJ2-7; TRBD1 matches at 9 bases. TRBV6-7 counts as an open reading frame of uncertain function. Trimming took 5 bases from V and 1 from J; bases not matched to a gene: 6. The CDR3 has 15 residues. As DNA, the CDR3 is TGTGCCAGCAGTAATAGACAGGGGGAGTCCTACGAGCAGTACTTC. It is translated as CASSNRQGESYEQYF.

This clonotype was observed a handful of times. The rearrangement joins TRBV24-1 to TRBJ2-1, with D hard to call. Trimming took 4 bases from V and 1 from J, leaving 19 bases between them. Germline V lookup: CDR1 KGHDR, CDR2 SFDVKD. The CDR3 totals 18 residues. This CDR3 reads CATSESPSRAHSYNEQFF. The CDR3 bases are TGTGCCACCAGTGAAAGCCCCAGCCGAGCCCATTCCTACAATGAGCAGTTCTTC.